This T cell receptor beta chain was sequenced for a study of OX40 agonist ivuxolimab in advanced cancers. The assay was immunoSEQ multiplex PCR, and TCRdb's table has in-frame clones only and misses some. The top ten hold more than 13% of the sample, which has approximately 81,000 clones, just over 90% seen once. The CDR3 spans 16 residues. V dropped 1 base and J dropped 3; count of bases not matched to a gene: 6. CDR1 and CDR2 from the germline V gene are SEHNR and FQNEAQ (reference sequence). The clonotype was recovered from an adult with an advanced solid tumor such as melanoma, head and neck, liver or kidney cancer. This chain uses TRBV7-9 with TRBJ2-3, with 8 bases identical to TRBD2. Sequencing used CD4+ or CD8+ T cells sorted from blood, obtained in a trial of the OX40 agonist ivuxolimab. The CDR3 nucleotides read TGTGCCAGCAGCTTAGGTTACAGCGGGAGTACAGATACGCAGTATTTT. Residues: CASSLGYSGSTDTQYF. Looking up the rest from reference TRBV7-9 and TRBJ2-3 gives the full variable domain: DTGVSQNPRHKITKRGQNVTFRCDPISEHNRLYWYRQTLGQGPEFLTYFQNEAQLEKSRLLSDRFSAERPKGSFSTLEIQRTEQGDSAMYLCASSLGYSGSTDTQYFGPGTRLTVL.